The sequence of this T cell receptor (beta chain) was determined in a study of spatial heterogeneity in lung cancer. On the study more broadly: Consistently, beta-chain sequences turned up in larger numbers than alpha-chain sequences did.

Single TCR cDNA molecules each had their own unique molecular identifier. TCRdb used MiXCR to reprocess the 5' RACE reads, holding one entry per CDR3 protein. Of tens of thousands of distinct CDR3 sequences listed, approximately 12% are singletons. Time point of the sample: sample taken at primary tumor resection. The roughly 66 donors had untreated early-stage non-small cell lung cancer. Trimming pared 0 bases from V and 6 bases from J, leaving 7 bases between. Germline V gene data show CDR1 as SGHRS and CDR2 as YFSETQ. The CDR3 runs 12 residues. About this clonotype itself: Its antigen is as yet unknown.

General observations from the study: Among blood samples, ubiquitous expanded tumor TCRs appeared more at resection than at follow-up.

The rearrangement links TRBV5-1 to TRBJ2-7, with D unresolved. The sequencing here drew on PBMCs, taken at surgery. The receptor comes from a male donor with early-stage non-small cell lung cancer. CDR3 nucleotide sequence: TGCGCCAGCAGCTTGGAAGGGTTCGAGCAGTACTTC. It translates to CASSLEGFEQYF.